One and the same sample provided the 3 T cell receptor beta chains below, sequenced in a study of T cells after yellow fever vaccination. TCRdb reprocessed the 5' RACE reads via MiXCR and lists one record per CDR3 protein. The data contain more than 200,000 distinct CDR3 sequences, 3.6% of them singletons. This specimen was PBMCs, taken 15 days after the yellow fever booster vaccination. These TCRs come from a man aged 18 to 30 who received the YFV17D yellow fever vaccine.

This clonotype was seen many times. The gene calls are TRBV7-9 and TRBJ2-1, with 8 bases lining up with TRBD2. The CDR3 runs to 14 residues. V shed 5 bases, J shed 8 bases, and the junction held 8 bases outside the gene matches. Germline CDR1 SEHNR, CDR2 FQNEAQ (reference sequence). The CDR3 loop reads CASSQERGSDEQFF. The CDR3 nucleotides read TGTGCCAGCAGCCAAGAGCGGGGGAGCGATGAGCAGTTCTTC.

This clonotype was seen ten or more times. The chain uses TRBV5-8 and TRBJ2-5; D is uncertain. Trimming took off 4 bases at V and 5 bases at J, with 15 bases between the two ends. Germline CDR1 is SGHTS and CDR2 is YDEGEE. The CDR3 loop spans 14 amino acids. Here the CDR3 DNA reads TGTGCCAGCAGCGGATACATAGGAGAGGAGACCCAGTACTTC. Its protein product is CASSGYIGEETQYF. The whole variable domain, filled in from reference TRBV5-8 and TRBJ2-5, reads EAGVTQSPTHLIKTRGQQATLRCSPISGHTSVYWYQQALGLGLQFLLWYDEGEERNRGNFPPRFSGRQFPNYSSELNVNALELEDSALYLCASSGYIGEETQYFGPGTRLLVL.

This clonotype was counted ten times or more. The CDR3 sequence is CASSQGRRQMNTEAFF. The CDR3 DNA reads TGCGCCAGCAGCCAAGGAAGACGACAGATGAACACTGAAGCTTTCTTT. The chain combines TRBV4-3 with TRBJ1-1; D might be TRBD1 (5 bases). The V end lost 1 base, the J end lost 0 bases, and 12 bases lay between the germline ends. There are 16 residues in the CDR3. In germline, CDR1 is LGHNA, CDR2 YSLEER.